The present T cell receptor (beta chain) was sequenced within a study of blood T cells in healthy people across ages (dated by TCRdb to 2015 to 2017). Study-level background: In model experiments, roughly one uniquely barcoded TCR beta cDNA molecule per two T cells was captured by template switching. For two donors (one aged 18 to 30 and one aged 80 or older), the study analyzed two additional independent replicas of 1 million unique cDNA reads from the same blood draw. To avoid experimental bias, donors of different ages were randomly spread across the sequencing lanes. Using deep sequencing normalized with unique cDNA molecular identifiers, the study measured how TCR beta repertoire diversity changes with age. The donors were split into four age groups: young (average 16 years), middle-aged (around 37), aged (about 62) and long-lived (approximately 89). Study-wide conclusions, independent of this receptor: Observed TCR beta diversity per million T cells fell roughly linearly with age, and a significant reduction was already apparent by age about 36. Total diversity estimates from one million sequenced T cells were considered lower bounds and underestimates. Conclusive comparison of naive and antigen-experienced compartments was prevented by the profiling of bulk unsorted PBMCs. Donor CMV infection status was unknown, potentially confounding age-related changes in expanded clonotypes. There was a strong correlation between observed TCR beta diversity and the percentage of naive T cells measured by flow cytometry. Compared with the aged group, the long-lived group had more naive CD4+ T cells, fewer expanded clones and increased TCR diversity, a pattern suggesting age selection.

This clonotype was seen a single time. Which antigen it targets is not known. The record has no base qualities; no much larger clone is one base away. One read provides weak support. The library relied on 5' RACE. Sequencing instrument: Illumina HiSeq 2500. The second PCR ran for about 7 to 11 cycles and used a J-beta primer mix along with a sample-barcoded 5' primer. A template-switch 5' adaptor carrying 12 random nucleotides introduced a unique molecular identifier onto each TCR beta cDNA molecule. Each sample yielded at least 3 million CDR3-containing paired-end reads. First-strand cDNA was synthesized from all RNA with the Mint cDNA synthesis kit, primed by a TRBC-specific oligonucleotide. Following uracil-DNA glycosylase treatment, a first 18-cycle PCR with universal primers M1SS and BC2_uni_R was performed on all cDNA. On the study's bioinformatics: Normalization of each sample was performed by random selection of 1 million high-quality reads, each carrying a distinct molecular identifier. Reads with shared molecular identifiers were discarded instead of being binned into consensus sequences. MiTCR, set to a Q25 quality threshold and the strictest error-elimination algorithm, was used for CDR3 identification, clonotype clustering and error correction. Lower-bound total TCR beta diversity was estimated with a nonparametric unseen species model using Euler transformation. Using fastp trimming at Q25 and MiXCR clonotype assembly, TCRdb reanalyzed the public sequencing data and kept in-frame beta chains. Merged by CDR3 protein, the rows form single entries marked with the most common genes and DNA. These V and J calls derive from TCRdb rather than the authors' analysis. For this sample there are about 1,800,000 distinct CDR3 sequences; about 30% appear just once. The ten top clones hold roughly 8% of the sample.

The germline V gene encodes CDR1 LGHNT and CDR2 FRNRAP. V sheds 2 bases and J sheds 6 bases, leaving 13 bases between their ends. The CDR3 covers 14 residues, taking in both the cysteine and the phenylalanine. Just the 42-base CDR3 DNA is kept, in frame starting at base 1. Systemically healthy Caucasian individuals from Russia, 39 in total and aged about 6 to 100 years, were included as donors. Around 10 milliliters of peripheral blood were drawn from each donor into EDTA-treated Vacutainer tubes. Ficoll-Paque density-gradient centrifugation was used to isolate PBMCs, with at least 6.5 million per sample. Trizol reagent was used to extract total RNA from the PBMCs, yielding at least 6 micrograms per sample. For every donor, flow cytometry on a PBMC aliquot measured the percentage of naive CD45RAhigh/CD27high T cells.

The sample was blood. Recombination connected TRBV12-5 to TRBJ1-1; the D gene is perhaps TRBD1, from 6 matching bases. This sequence originates from a young woman in good health. The sequence in DNA is TGTGCTAGTGGTTTGTTGGGGGGGGCCGCTGAAGCTTTCTTT. It translates as CASGLLGGAAEAFF.